Each of the 23 T cell receptor beta chains below was sequenced from the same sample in a study of blood T cell repertoires in COVID-19. Libraries were prepared by immunoSEQ multiplex PCR; TCRdb keeps only in-frame clonotypes and omits some of them. The data contain under 200,000 clones, 65% to 85% of them singletons. The specimen was peripheral blood. These receptors were obtained from an elderly woman with active or convalescent COVID-19.

The chain combines TRBV28 with TRBJ2-5; perhaps TRBD2 as D (6 bases). In germline, CDR1 is MDHEN, CDR2 SYDVKM. The CDR3 has 15 residues. With 4 bases removed from V and 1 base from J, the gap between germline ends came to 13 bases. The CDR3 DNA follows: TGTGCCAGCAGTTCGGGACTCTTACTCCAAGAGACCCAGTACTTC. Its protein is CASSSGLLLQETQYF.

This clone was picked up one time. The sample contains more than one DNA sequence encoding this CDR3. The gene calls are TRBV7-2 and TRBJ2-7, with a weak D call TRBD2 (5 bases). Trimming pared 4 bases from V and 4 bases from J, leaving 8 bases between. This CDR3 is 12 amino acids long. Germline loops: CDR1 SGHTA, CDR2 FQGNSA. The CDR3 bases are TGTGCCAGCAGCTCCCCGGGGTACGAGCAGTACTTC. Its translation is CASSSPGYEQYF.

V gene TRBV27 combines with J gene TRBJ1-2; no clear D gene. CDR3 length: 14 amino acids. Germline V CDR1 and CDR2: MNHEY, SMNVEV (reference sequence). V lost 5 bases to trimming and J lost 1 base, with 11 bases between them. The DNA for the CDR3 is TGTGCCAGCAGTCCCGCGATGAGTAACTATGGCTACACCTTC. Its protein product is CASSPAMSNYGYTF.

The rearrangement uses TRBV3-1 (or the pseudogene TRBV3-2) and TRBJ1-5; D not certain. CDR3 length: 13 amino acids. Per the germline V gene, CDR1 is LGHDT and CDR2 is YNNKEL (reference sequence). The V end was cut by 3 bases, the J end by 6 bases, with 9 bases between. CDR3 sequence (DNA): TGTGCCAGCAGCCAGGCAATCCTTCAGCCCCAGCATTTT. It encodes CASSQAILQPQHF.

The chain recombines TRBV7-9 with TRBJ1-6; possibly TRBD1 for D (5 bases). Germline V gene data show CDR1 as SEHNR and CDR2 as FQNEAQ (reference sequence). V dropped 5 bases and J dropped 9 bases, with 17 bases sitting between them. This CDR3 comprises 15 residues. CDR3 DNA: TGTGCCAGCAGCAGTAGCGGCAGGGATAGTTCACCCCTCCACTTT. It is translated as CASSSSGRDSSPLHF.

The chain carries TRBV7-9 and TRBJ1-1, with D perhaps matching TRBD1 (5 bases). The germline CDR1 and CDR2 sequences are SEHNR and FQNEAQ (reference sequence). Trimming stripped 0 bases from V and 12 bases from J, with 26 bases between. The CDR3 sequence is 17 residues long. CDR3 loop: CASSLAPAGYSLPLTFF. In DNA form, the CDR3 reads TGTGCCAGCAGCTTAGCCCCAGCAGGGTATTCTCTTCCGTTGACTTTCTTT.

V usage is TRBV4-3 and J usage is TRBJ2-7; 8 bases are a match to TRBD2. The CDR3 runs 16 residues. CDR1 is LGHNA and CDR2 is YSLEER in the germline V gene. Trimming removed 3 bases from V and 3 bases from J; junction bases left unmatched: 10. CDR3 amino acids: CASSQGSGGNFYEQYF. DNA of the CDR3: TGCGCCAGCAGCCAGGGGAGCGGGGGTAACTTCTACGAGCAGTACTTC.

The V and J genes are TRBV5-4 and TRBJ1-2, with D possibly being TRBD1 (6 bases). In germline, CDR1 is SGHNT, CDR2 YYREEE (reference sequence). The ends were cut back, 6 bases at V and 6 bases at J, with 21 bases in the middle. This CDR3 comprises 15 residues. This CDR3 is CASTRGGTGKDGYTF. In nucleotides, the CDR3 is TGTGCCAGCACCAGGGGTGGCACAGGGAAGGATGGCTACACCTTC.

The chain is built from TRBV7-2 and TRBJ1-6; D remains unclear. V lost 6 bases, J lost 0 bases, and 12 bases lay in between. The V gene's germline CDR1 is SGHTA and CDR2 FQGNSA. The CDR3 is made up of 16 amino acids. The CDR3 nucleotides are TGTGCCAGCAGGGCAAGCCGGGTCTCCTATAATTCACCCCTCCACTTT. The encoded protein is CASRASRVSYNSPLHF.

This clone was found once. Different DNA sequences within this sample yield the same CDR3. The J gene is TRBJ1-6, the V gene TRBV19; D not certain. The germline V gene encodes CDR1 LNHDA and CDR2 SQIVND (reference sequence). CDR3 length: 12 amino acids. V lost 1 base to trimming and J lost 9 bases, with 4 bases between them. The CDR3 DNA is TGTGCCAGTAGTATAGGAGGTTCACCCCTCCACTTT. Its translation is CASSIGGSPLHF.

The chain couples TRBV7-2 to TRBJ2-7; possibly TRBD2 for D (6 bases). The V gene lost 3 bases and the J gene lost 6 bases, with 9 bases spanning the gap. The CDR3 extends over 12 amino acids. CDR1 SGHTA and CDR2 FQGNSA come from the germline V gene. For the CDR3, the DNA is TGTGCCAGCAGCTTTAGGGGAGGCGAGCAGTACTTC. Translating it yields CASSFRGGEQYF. Variable domain in full (rest from reference TRBV7-2 and TRBJ2-7): GAGVSQSPSNKVTEKGKDVELRCDPISGHTALYWYRQSLGQGLEFLIYFQGNSAPDKSGLPSDRFSAERTGGSVSTLTIQRTQQEDSAVYLCASSFRGGEQYFGPGTRLTVT.

The rearrangement uses TRBV4-1 and TRBJ2-1, with TRBD2 matching 12 bases. The CDR3 loop spans 17 amino acids. The germline V gene has CDR1 MGHRA and CDR2 YSYEKL. V trimming: 1 base; J trimming: 5 bases; junction bases outside the gene matches: 6. The DNA of the CDR3 is TGCGCCAGCAGCCAAGGGACCCTAGCGGGGGGGAACAATGAGCAGTTCTTC. It codes for CASSQGTLAGGNNEQFF.

The V call is TRBV4-3, the J call TRBJ1-4; 7 nucleotides match TRBD1. Trimming removed 0 bases from V and 8 bases from J; junction bases left unmatched: 3. The length of the CDR3 is 14 residues. Germline V gene lookup returns CDR1 LGHNA and CDR2 YSLEER. The CDR3 DNA sequence: TGCGCCAGCAGCCAAGAACAGGGGCGAGAAAAACTGTTTTTT. Its protein is CASSQEQGREKLFF.

The V call is TRBV9, the J call TRBJ1-1; maybe TRBD1 (5 bases). Trimming pared 5 bases from V and 3 bases from J, leaving 11 bases between. Germline V CDR1 and CDR2: SGDLS, YYNGEE. The CDR3 length is 13 residues. The CDR3 DNA reads TGTGCCAGCAGTTTCGAAGGGGACACTGAAGCTTTCTTT. This translates into CASSFEGDTEAFF.

The J gene is TRBJ1-4, the V gene TRBV5-4; a possible D gene is TRBD1 (5 bases). CDR1 and CDR2 from the germline V gene are SGHNT and YYREEE (reference sequence). The CDR3 consists of 14 residues. Between the trimmed V and J ends, which lost 2 bases and 3 bases, there was a span of 8 bases. This chain's CDR3 is CASSFGGANEKLFF. The CDR3 DNA reads as TGTGCCAGCAGCTTCGGGGGGGCTAATGAAAAACTGTTTTTT.

The chain has TRBV10-3 and TRBJ1-1; D uncertain. The germline gives CDR1 ENHRY, CDR2 SYGVKD. The CDR3 extends over 12 amino acids. V was shortened by 2 bases and J by 4 bases, with 5 bases between the two germline ends. DNA of the CDR3: TGTGCCATCAGTGAGACACCCACTGAAGCTTTCTTT. Its translation: CAISETPTEAFF.

The rearrangement uses TRBV19 and TRBJ2-2; 8 bases fit TRBD1. The ends lost 7 bases at V and 4 bases at J; junction bases unmatched: 11. CDR3 length: 16 residues. Germline V gene data show CDR1 as LNHDA and CDR2 as SQIVND (reference sequence). The CDR3: CASTLSGGYSTGELFF. CDR3 coding DNA: TGTGCCAGTACCCTCTCAGGGGGCTATAGCACCGGGGAGCTGTTTTTT.

The chain is built from TRBV14 and TRBJ1-2, with a possible D match to TRBD1 (5 bases). CDR1 SGHDN and CDR2 FVKESK come from the germline V gene. This CDR3 has 17 amino acids. V lost 3 bases and J lost 0, with 17 bases in between. This chain's CDR3 is CASSHRVMGFTNYGYTF. The CDR3 region has the DNA TGTGCCAGCAGCCACAGGGTCATGGGATTTACTAACTATGGCTACACCTTC.

The J gene is TRBJ1-3, the V gene TRBV27, with D perhaps matching TRBD1 (5 bases). There are 15 residues in the CDR3. V was pared by 5 bases and J by 0 bases, with 11 bases between. CDR1 MNHEY and CDR2 SMNVEV come from the germline V gene (reference sequence). In nucleotides, the CDR3 is TGTGCCAGCAGTATTACAGGCAGCTCTGGAAACACCATATATTTT. It codes for CASSITGSSGNTIYF.

The J gene is TRBJ1-4, the V gene TRBV9, with a possible D match to TRBD1 (5 bases). This CDR3 region has 19 residues. Trimming removed 0 bases at V and 0 bases at J, with 18 bases between. Germline CDR1 and CDR2: SGDLS and YYNGEE. In DNA form, the CDR3 reads TGTGCCAGCAGCGTAGGTGAAGGCCTAGGGGTCGCAACTAATGAAAAACTGTTTTTT. Protein product: CASSVGEGLGVATNEKLFF. The full variable domain, rest sourced from reference TRBV9 and TRBJ1-4, is DSGVTQTPKHLITATGQRVTLRCSPRSGDLSVYWYQQSLDQGLQFLIQYYNGEERAKGNILERFSAQQFPDLHSELNLSSLELGDSALYFCASSVGEGLGVATNEKLFFGSGTQLSVL.

The chain is built from TRBV7-9 and TRBJ2-6, with D possibly matching TRBD1 (6 bases). CDR1 SEHNR and CDR2 FQNEAQ come from the germline V gene (reference sequence). V was trimmed by 5 bases and J by 0 bases, leaving 11 bases between them. The CDR3 runs to 16 residues. CDR3 coding DNA: TGTGCCAGCAGCCATGGACAGAACTCTGGGGCCAACGTCCTGACTTTC. This sequence encodes CASSHGQNSGANVLTF.

A few counts support this clone. The V call is TRBV11-2, the J call TRBJ2-2, with TRBD2 matching 8 bases. CDR3 size: 15 residues. V gave up 1 base and J gave up 5 bases; unmatched junction bases: 3. The germline CDR1 and CDR2 sequences are SGHAT and FQNNGV. Here the CDR3 reads CASSLVSGGTGELFF. The CDR3 bases are TGTGCCAGCAGCTTAGTAAGCGGGGGTACCGGGGAGCTGTTTTTT.

The rearrangement links TRBV11-2 to TRBJ1-1, with D unclear. The germline V gene has CDR1 SGHAT and CDR2 FQNNGV. The CDR3 loop spans 14 amino acids. Between the trimmed V and J ends, which lost 0 bases and 4 bases, there was a span of 9 bases. DNA of the CDR3: TGTGCCAGCAGCTTAGAGACACAGAGCACTGAAGCTTTCTTT. It codes for CASSLETQSTEAFF.